This T cell receptor (beta chain) was found in a study of graft-versus-host responses after intestinal transplantation. Study-wide results and limits: Circulating GvH clone levels at their peak were associated with HvG declines (early post-transplant).

The CDR3 sequence is 15 residues long. Trimming shortened V by 6 bases and J by 7 bases, and 21 bases separated the two germline ends. Germline lookup yields CDR1 SNHLY and CDR2 FYNNEI. Only in-frame clones appear in the TCRdb table, and some are missing; sequencing was by immunoSEQ multiplex PCR. Counted here are 90,000 to 120,000 clones, roughly 87% occurring once; the ten biggest clones make up roughly 0.9%. Comments on this clone: Its antigen is undetermined.

The sequence came from a human donor who received an intestinal transplant. This sequence joins TRBV2 and TRBJ1-2, with D uncertain. This specimen was unstimulated CD4+ T cells sorted from spleen or lymph node cells, taken before intestinal transplant. The CDR3 region is CASRPPTEGWSGYTF. In DNA form, the CDR3 reads TGTGCCAGCAGGCCACCCACCGAGGGTTGGAGTGGCTACACCTTC.